This is a list of T cell receptor beta chains from one sample in a study of T cell changes during pregnancy in multiple sclerosis. The data were produced by immunoSEQ multiplex PCR, yet TCRdb's version contains in-frame clones alone and is incomplete. This repertoire shows roughly 89,000 clones, about 93% found once; its top ten account for 3.5% to 4.5%. The sample here was peripheral blood, taken in the first trimester of pregnancy. The receptors were gathered from a female donor with multiple sclerosis, enrolled in a pregnancy study. Each CDR3 is given with its conserved first and last residue. Each record gives: V gene, D gene, J gene, clone size, CDR3 protein, CDR3 DNA. The D gene is left open where the match is weak. Clone size is shown for a subset of rows, as once, few, many or a class of expanded clone.

V gene: TRBV5-1; D gene: TRBD1; J gene: TRBJ1-1; clone size: NA; CDR3 protein: CASSGGTENTEAFF; CDR3 DNA: TGCGCCAGCAGCGGAGGGACAGAGAACACTGAAGCTTTCTTT
V gene: TRBV6-1; D gene: NA; J gene: TRBJ1-6; clone size: NA; CDR3 protein: CASTRGGAQSSPLHF; CDR3 DNA: TGTGCCAGCACCCGAGGGGGGGCGCAGAGTTCACCCCTCCACTTT
V gene: TRBV30; D gene: NA; J gene: TRBJ1-1; clone size: NA; CDR3 protein: CAWSPELRAFF; CDR3 DNA: TGTGCCTGGAGTCCCGAACTGCGAGCTTTCTTT
V gene: TRBV11-2; D gene: NA; J gene: TRBJ2-3; clone size: NA; CDR3 protein: CASSSIKIRDTQYF; CDR3 DNA: TGTGCCAGCAGCTCCATAAAGATCCGGGATACGCAGTATTTT
V gene: TRBV7-6; D gene: NA; J gene: TRBJ2-1; clone size: NA; CDR3 protein: CASSLNFGSYNEQFF; CDR3 DNA: TGTGCCAGCAGCTTAAATTTCGGCTCCTACAATGAGCAGTTCTTC
V gene: TRBV15; D gene: NA; J gene: TRBJ1-5; clone size: NA; CDR3 protein: CATSRAQGNQPQHF; CDR3 DNA: TGTGCCACCAGCAGAGCACAGGGCAATCAGCCCCAGCATTTT
V gene: TRBV30; D gene: TRBD2; J gene: TRBJ2-7; clone size: NA; CDR3 protein: CAWTSGGYEQYF; CDR3 DNA: TGTGCCTGGACTAGCGGGGGATACGAGCAGTACTTC
V gene: TRBV7-2; D gene: NA; J gene: TRBJ1-5; clone size: once; CDR3 protein: CASTRAGNQPQHF; CDR3 DNA: TGTGCCAGCACAAGGGCGGGTAATCAGCCCCAGCATTTT
V gene: TRBV7-2; D gene: TRBD1; J gene: TRBJ1-1; clone size: NA; CDR3 protein: CASSPTGTGNTEAFF; CDR3 DNA: TGTGCCAGCAGCCCCACCGGGACAGGGAACACTGAAGCTTTCTTT
V gene: TRBV6-1; D gene: NA; J gene: TRBJ2-6; clone size: NA; CDR3 protein: CASSAQRSGANVLTF; CDR3 DNA: TGTGCCAGCAGTGCTCAGCGCTCTGGGGCCAACGTCCTGACTTTC
V gene: TRBV7-2; D gene: TRBD2; J gene: TRBJ2-1; clone size: NA; CDR3 protein: CASSTAPTSGGNEQFF; CDR3 DNA: TGTGCCAGCAGCACCGCCCCGACTAGCGGGGGGAATGAGCAGTTCTTC
V gene: TRBV27; D gene: TRBD1; J gene: TRBJ2-3; clone size: NA; CDR3 protein: CASSSFGTGTDTQYF; CDR3 DNA: TGTGCCAGCAGTTCCTTCGGGACAGGCACAGATACGCAGTATTTT
V gene: TRBV7-6; D gene: TRBD2; J gene: TRBJ2-2; clone size: NA; CDR3 protein: CASRSTSGGGPGELFF; CDR3 DNA: TGTGCCAGCAGATCGACTAGCGGGGGGGGTCCCGGGGAGCTGTTTTTT
V gene: TRBV25-1; D gene: TRBD2; J gene: TRBJ2-7; clone size: NA; CDR3 protein: CASSEPGRRYEQYF; CDR3 DNA: TGTGCCAGCAGTGAGCCCGGGAGGCGCTACGAGCAGTACTTC
V gene: TRBV11-3; D gene: TRBD2; J gene: TRBJ2-7; clone size: NA; CDR3 protein: CASSRGTSGLPEQYF; CDR3 DNA: TGTGCCAGCAGCCGAGGGACTAGCGGATTGCCTGAGCAGTACTTC
V gene: TRBV7-9; D gene: NA; J gene: TRBJ2-3; clone size: NA; CDR3 protein: CARGTSTDTQYF; CDR3 DNA: TGTGCCAGAGGGACTAGCACAGATACGCAGTATTTT
V gene: TRBV5-6; D gene: TRBD1; J gene: TRBJ2-5; clone size: NA; CDR3 protein: CASSGWPGGNQETQYF; CDR3 DNA: TGTGCCAGCAGCGGGTGGCCAGGGGGCAACCAAGAGACCCAGTACTTC
V gene: TRBV25-1; D gene: NA; J gene: TRBJ1-6; clone size: NA; CDR3 protein: CASSVGTTLHF; CDR3 DNA: TGTGCCAGCAGTGTAGGGACAACCCTCCACTTT
V gene: TRBV7-2; D gene: NA; J gene: TRBJ1-5; clone size: NA; CDR3 protein: CASSLPGNQPQHF; CDR3 DNA: TGTGCCAGCAGCTTGCCGGGCAATCAGCCCCAGCATTTT
V gene: TRBV12-5; D gene: NA; J gene: TRBJ2-1; clone size: once; CDR3 protein: CASGEQGYGEQFF; CDR3 DNA: TGTGCTAGTGGTGAACAGGGTTACGGTGAGCAGTTCTTC
V gene: TRBV4-1; D gene: TRBD1; J gene: TRBJ2-6; clone size: NA; CDR3 protein: CASSQYQGVPSGANVLTF; CDR3 DNA: TGCGCCAGCAGCCAATACCAGGGGGTCCCCTCTGGGGCCAACGTCCTGACTTTC
V gene: TRBV11-2; D gene: TRBD1; J gene: TRBJ1-2; clone size: NA; CDR3 protein: CASSPGQDYGYTF; CDR3 DNA: TGTGCCAGCAGCCCGGGACAGGACTATGGCTACACCTTC
V gene: TRBV11-1; D gene: TRBD2; J gene: TRBJ2-7; clone size: NA; CDR3 protein: CASSLPGTSFSIDEQYF; CDR3 DNA: TGTGCCAGCAGCTTGCCTGGGACTAGTTTTAGCATCGACGAGCAGTACTTC
V gene: TRBV5-1; D gene: NA; J gene: TRBJ1-6; clone size: NA; CDR3 protein: CASSLNRAYNSPLHF; CDR3 DNA: TGCGCCAGCAGTTTGAACAGGGCCTATAATTCACCCCTCCACTTT
V gene: TRBV15; D gene: TRBD2; J gene: TRBJ2-3; clone size: once; CDR3 protein: CATSSSGGTQYF; CDR3 DNA: TGTGCCACCAGCAGCTCGGGGGGAACGCAGTATTTT
V gene: TRBV7-2; D gene: NA; J gene: TRBJ2-5; clone size: once; CDR3 protein: CASRGDWRETQYF; CDR3 DNA: TGTGCCAGCAGAGGGGACTGGAGGGAGACCCAGTACTTC